Shown below are 31 T cell receptor beta chains from a single sample sequenced in a study of blood T cell repertoires in COVID-19. The protocol was immunoSEQ multiplex PCR, while the TCRdb copy is restricted to in-frame clones and leaves out a portion. The sample contains about 380,000 clones, 81% of which appear only once. The sequencing input was peripheral blood. The source is a human donor with acute or convalescent COVID-19. The donor label of this sample is uncertain.

The gene calls are TRBV19 and TRBJ2-4; D is possibly TRBD1 (6 bases). The V end was cut by 1 base, the J end by 16 bases, with 11 bases between. In germline, CDR1 is LNHDA, CDR2 SQIVND (reference sequence). The CDR3 loop spans 11 amino acids. The CDR3 spells CASSIGQVIYF. In DNA, the CDR3 is TGTGCCAGTAGTATAGGACAGGTCATCTACTTC.

The V and J genes are TRBV6-5 and TRBJ1-4, with 7 nucleotides matching TRBD1. Germline V gene data show CDR1 as MNHEY and CDR2 as SVGAGI. The CDR3 has 15 residues. V gave up 7 bases and J gave up 7 bases; unmatched junction bases: 12. In nucleotides, the CDR3 is TGTGCCAGCAAAGAACAAGGGACAGTTGGTGAAAAACTGTTTTTT. This encodes CASKEQGTVGEKLFF.

This chain joins TRBV3-1 (or the pseudogene TRBV3-2) and TRBJ2-1; TRBD2 aligns across 7 bases. Trimming removed 4 bases from V and 10 bases from J; junction bases left unmatched: 4. This CDR3 spans 12 amino acids. Germline V gene lookup returns CDR1 LGHDT and CDR2 YNNKEL (reference sequence). The CDR3 sequence: CASSRTRSEQFF. Here the CDR3 DNA reads TGTGCCAGCAGCCGGACTAGATCCGAGCAGTTCTTC.

CDR3 amino acids: CASSPYPSKDTQYF. The CDR3 DNA is TGTGCCAGCTCACCCTACCCCTCGAAAGATACGCAGTATTTT. This rearrangement joins TRBV18 to TRBJ2-3; no firm D call. Trimming took 3 bases from V and 5 from J, leaving 12 bases between them. Germline V gene data show CDR1 as KGHSH and CDR2 as LQKENI. This CDR3 contains 14 residues.

V gene TRBV18 combines with J gene TRBJ1-5; perhaps TRBD1 as D (5 bases). Looked up from germline, CDR1 is KGHSH and CDR2 is LQKENI. V gave up 3 bases and J gave up 5 bases, with 14 bases separating them. The CDR3 runs to 15 residues. The CDR3 sequence is CASSPGPDGDQPQHF. The CDR3 DNA is TGTGCCAGCTCACCGGGGCCTGATGGGGATCAGCCCCAGCATTTT.

This clone was seen only once. The chain links TRBV6-5 to TRBJ1-5; TRBD1 is a possible D gene (5 bases). Trimming stripped 2 bases from V and 2 bases from J, with 10 bases between. CDR3 length equals 15 residues. CDR1 MNHEY and CDR2 SVGAGI come from the germline V gene. CDR3 sequence: CASSYDRGGNQPQHF. The CDR3 DNA is TGTGCCAGCAGTTACGATCGGGGGGGCAATCAGCCCCAGCATTTT.

The chain couples TRBV27 to TRBJ1-4; the D gene is possibly TRBD1 (5 bases). CDR1 MNHEY and CDR2 SMNVEV come from the germline V gene (reference sequence). The CDR3 contains 15 residues. V gave up 5 bases and J gave up 3 bases, with 13 bases separating them. The CDR3 DNA is TGTGCCAGCAGTCACCAAGGGGCGGCTAATGAAAAACTGTTTTTT. This encodes CASSHQGAANEKLFF.

The chain employs TRBV4-2 and TRBJ1-1; D is unclear. From germline, CDR1 is LGHNA and CDR2 YNFKEQ. CDR3 length: 15 amino acids. V was pared by 5 bases and J by 2 bases, with 15 bases between. The CDR3 reads CASSSPAGGNTEAFF. The CDR3 DNA sequence: TGTGCCAGCAGCTCACCTGCTGGCGGCAACACTGAAGCTTTCTTT.

The chain recombines TRBV25-1 with TRBJ1-5, with D unresolved. The V gene lost 4 bases and the J gene lost 5 bases, with 15 bases spanning the gap. From germline, CDR1 is MGHDK and CDR2 SYGVNS. This CDR3 region has 15 residues. CDR3 DNA sequence: TGTGCCAGCAGTGGGCCCCGGGTCCCATATCAGCCCCAGCATTTT. The encoded protein is CASSGPRVPYQPQHF.

This chain uses TRBV19 with TRBJ2-1; 11 bases map to TRBD2. The germline CDR1 and CDR2 sequences are LNHDA and SQIVND (reference sequence). The CDR3 has 16 amino acids. V shed 3 bases and J 6 bases; nucleotides not matched to a gene: 7. The CDR3 DNA is TGTGCCAGTAGTATTGTAGCGGGAGGGTGGGCCAATGAGCAGTTCTTC. It encodes CASSIVAGGWANEQFF.

The chain employs TRBV19 and TRBJ1-1; no firm D call. Germline lookup yields CDR1 LNHDA and CDR2 SQIVND (reference sequence). The CDR3 has 13 residues. The ends were cut back, 3 bases at V and 5 bases at J, with 10 bases in the middle. The CDR3 is CASSMQVLTEAFF. The DNA for the CDR3 is TGTGCCAGTAGTATGCAGGTCTTGACTGAAGCTTTCTTT.

The chain couples TRBV28 to TRBJ2-3; TRBD2 matches at 10 bases. The CDR3 covers 15 residues. In germline, CDR1 is MDHEN, CDR2 SYDVKM. J was trimmed by 3 bases and V by 6 bases; bases with no gene match: 6. CDR3 loop: CASRLAGGGTDTQYF. In DNA form, the CDR3 reads TGTGCCAGCAGGTTAGCGGGGGGCGGGACAGATACGCAGTATTTT. Complete variable domain (other parts from reference TRBV28 and TRBJ2-3): DVKVTQSSRYLVKRTGEKVFLECVQDMDHENMFWYRQDPGLGLRLIYFSYDVKMKEKGDIPEGYSVSREKKERFSLILESASTNQTSMYLCASRLAGGGTDTQYFGPGTRLTVL.

This clone has just a few counts. The chain is built from TRBV29-1 and TRBJ1-2; a possible D gene is TRBD1 (6 bases). The CDR3 totals 14 residues. Germline CDR1 is SQVTM and CDR2 is ANQGSEA. The ends were cut back, 6 bases at V and 3 bases at J, with 17 bases in the middle. CDR3 sequence: CSVRQAPTYYGYTF. As DNA, the CDR3 is TGCAGCGTCCGACAGGCCCCTACCTACTATGGCTACACCTTC.

This clone was seen once. V and J are TRBV6-5 and TRBJ1-1; no reliable D call. The CDR3 spans 14 residues. V dropped 4 bases and J dropped 7 bases, with 16 bases sitting between them. Per germline, CDR1 MNHEY and CDR2 SVGAGI. The CDR3 region is CASSSVAGYSEAFF. CDR3 DNA sequence: TGTGCCAGCAGTTCCGTGGCGGGGTATAGTGAAGCTTTCTTT.

The chain links TRBV3-1 (or the pseudogene TRBV3-2) to TRBJ1-4, with D possibly matching TRBD1 (5 bases). The CDR3 runs to 14 residues. Per germline, CDR1 LGHDT and CDR2 YNNKEL (reference sequence). The V gene lost 4 bases and the J gene lost 5 bases, with 11 bases spanning the gap. This chain's CDR3 is CASSRGGPNEKLFF. Written as DNA, the CDR3 is TGTGCCAGCAGCCGGGGGGGACCAAATGAAAAACTGTTTTTT.

V gene TRBV6-5 combines with J gene TRBJ1-1, with TRBD1 identical over 7 bases. The J segment lost 10 bases and the V segment lost 7 bases, leaving 15 bases of the junction unmatched. This CDR3 is 14 amino acids long. CDR1 is MNHEY and CDR2 is SVGAGI in the germline V gene. CDR3 DNA: TGTGCCAGCAACGGAGACAGGGCCCTTTCTGGAGCTTTCTTT. The encoded protein is CASNGDRALSGAFF.

The rearrangement uses TRBV29-1 and TRBJ2-5; TRBD2 matches at 7 bases. The V gene's germline CDR1 is SQVTM and CDR2 ANQGSEA. The CDR3 runs to 14 residues. V lost 5 bases and J lost 4; bases outside the gene matches: 10. Written as DNA, the CDR3 is TGCAGCGTTTTTTTGGGAGGGCCTGTAGAGACCCAGTACTTC. Its translation is CSVFLGGPVETQYF. Drawing the rest from reference TRBV29-1 and TRBJ2-5, the complete variable domain is SAVISQKPSRDICQRGTSLTIQCQVDSQVTMMFWYRQQPGQSLTLIATANQGSEATYESGFVIDKFPISRPNLTFSTLTVSNMSPEDSSIYLCSVFLGGPVETQYFGPGTRLLVL.

The chain carries TRBV4-2 and TRBJ1-1; 8 nucleotides match TRBD1. Germline V gene data show CDR1 as LGHNA and CDR2 as YNFKEQ. After removal of 2 bases from V and 4 bases from J, the junction contained 3 bases not matched to a gene. The CDR3 totals 14 residues. Here the CDR3 DNA reads TGTGCCAGCAGCCAATCCGGGACAGGCACTGAAGCTTTCTTT. It encodes CASSQSGTGTEAFF.

The chain couples TRBV11-3 to TRBJ2-5, with a weak D call TRBD1 (6 bases). V was trimmed by 3 bases and J by 3 bases, leaving 26 bases between them. In germline, CDR1 is SGHNT, CDR2 YENEEA. The CDR3 sequence is 19 residues long. The CDR3 loop reads CASSFRLWTVTWPKETQYF. The CDR3 DNA reads TGTGCCAGCAGCTTCCGCCTCTGGACAGTCACCTGGCCTAAAGAGACCCAGTACTTC.

The chain combines TRBV20-1 with TRBJ1-2; D is unresolved. Germline CDR1 reads DFQATT; CDR2 reads SNEGSKA (reference sequence). V was trimmed by 3 bases and J by 8 bases, leaving 13 bases between them. This CDR3 is 12 amino acids long. As DNA, the CDR3 is TGCAGTGCTAGTTCCGGGAGTAGGGGCTACACCTTC. Its translation: CSASSGSRGYTF.

J is TRBJ2-1 and V is TRBV5-1; the D gene is possibly TRBD2 (6 bases). This CDR3 has 16 amino acids. Germline CDR1 and CDR2: SGHRS and YFSETQ. V lost 7 bases and J 6 bases, leaving 23 bases between the germline ends. CDR3 in DNA: TGCGCCAGCGGGGCCCTTAACGGGAGAAGTAGCAATGAGCAGTTCTTC. It is translated as CASGALNGRSSNEQFF.

There are a few counts of this clone. The chain carries TRBV7-8 and TRBJ2-5; 13 bases line up with TRBD2. Trimming removed 5 bases from V and 4 bases from J; junction bases left unmatched: 10. Looked up from germline, CDR1 is SGHVS and CDR2 is FQNEAQ. The CDR3 runs to 17 residues. In DNA form, the CDR3 reads TGTGCCAGCAGCCCCGGGACTAGCGGGGTGCAGCGAGAGACCCAGTACTTC. Amino acid sequence: CASSPGTSGVQRETQYF.

J is TRBJ2-4 and V is TRBV27; the D gene is possibly TRBD1 (6 bases). V lost 4 bases and J 7 bases, leaving 23 bases between the germline ends. The CDR3 is made up of 17 amino acids. CDR1 and CDR2 (germline): MNHEY, SMNVEV (reference sequence). The CDR3 protein is CASSSDYSGTRRNIQYF. The DNA for the CDR3 is TGTGCCAGCAGTTCCGACTACTCCGGGACACGGCGGAACATTCAGTACTTC.

This chain connects TRBV6-5 to TRBJ1-1; D perhaps matches TRBD1 (6 bases). CDR1 and CDR2 from the germline V gene are MNHEY and SVGAGI. The CDR3 length is 16 residues. The germline V and J ends were trimmed by 1 base and 1 base, with 13 bases remaining between them. CDR3: CASSYYGQGRNTEAFF. The CDR3, as DNA: TGTGCCAGCAGTTACTACGGCCAGGGGAGGAACACTGAAGCTTTCTTT.

The chain couples TRBV6-6 to TRBJ2-3; no clear D gene. Germline-derived CDR1 and CDR2 are MNHNY and SVGAGI (reference sequence). V was shortened by 2 bases and J by 6 bases, with 9 bases between the two germline ends. This CDR3 is 13 amino acids long. The CDR3 reads CASSYTSRDTQYF. CDR3 coding DNA: TGTGCCAGCAGTTACACGTCTAGGGATACGCAGTATTTT.

The rearrangement links TRBV30 to TRBJ1-6; D call uncertain. This CDR3 is built from 13 residues. Germline CDR1 GTSNPN, CDR2 SVGIG (reference sequence). V was clipped by 4 bases and J by 7 bases, with 11 bases between them. The CDR3: CAWTPGPNSPLHF. The CDR3 DNA sequence: TGTGCCTGGACTCCAGGCCCGAATTCACCCCTCCACTTT.

The table lists this clone with a count of one. The rearrangement joins TRBV11-2 to TRBJ2-2; TRBD2 is a possible D gene (6 bases). The CDR3 extends over 17 amino acids. CDR1 is SGHAT and CDR2 is FQNNGV in the germline V gene. V was shortened by 8 bases and J by 0 bases, with 19 bases between the two germline ends. The CDR3 protein is CASRDGSWEANTGELFF. DNA of the CDR3: TGTGCCAGCCGCGACGGGTCTTGGGAGGCGAACACCGGGGAGCTGTTTTTT.

Concerning this clone itself: Other DNA sequences within the sample encode an identical CDR3. The chain couples TRBV12-3 or TRBV12-4 to TRBJ2-1; D not resolved. This CDR3 region has 13 residues. Trimming pared 6 bases from V and 2 bases from J, leaving 8 bases between. The CDR3 nucleotides are TGTGCCAGCAGCCCGCAGACCTACAATGAGCAGTTCTTC. Encoded protein: CASSPQTYNEQFF.

The gene calls are TRBV6-5 and TRBJ1-2; 9 bases align to TRBD1. Germline V gives CDR1 MNHEY, CDR2 SVGAGI. This CDR3 has 16 amino acids. V was clipped by 0 bases and J by 4 bases; unmatched bases: 6. CDR3 sequence (DNA): TGTGCCAGCAGTTACTCGACGGGACAGGGCGGCTATGGCTACACCTTC. It specifies CASSYSTGQGGYGYTF.

With respect to this clone: The sample contains more than one DNA sequence encoding this CDR3. The chain combines TRBV6-1 with TRBJ1-3; unclear D gene. Looked up from germline, CDR1 is MNHNS and CDR2 is SASEGT. The CDR3 is 14 residues long. V was trimmed by 2 bases and J by 1 base, leaving 6 bases between them. The CDR3 spells CASSEPGSGNTIYF. The CDR3 DNA reads as TGTGCCAGCAGTGAACCGGGTTCTGGAAACACCATATATTTT.

V gene TRBV7-2 combines with J gene TRBJ2-1; 7 bases agree with TRBD2. The CDR3 has 18 amino acids. With V trimmed by 3 bases and J by 1 base, 12 bases remained unmatched. From germline, CDR1 is SGHTA and CDR2 FQGNSA. In DNA, the CDR3 is TGTGCCAGCAGCTTCCCAAAGACGGGGGGACGATCCTACAATGAGCAGTTCTTC. Encoded protein: CASSFPKTGGRSYNEQFF.